This T cell receptor beta chain was identified in a study of OX40 agonist ivuxolimab in advanced cancers. Study information: With a range of roughly 23 to 90, age averaged about 58 years, and around 80% were male. Past anti-PD-1, anti-PD-L1 or anti-CTLA-4 therapy was accepted, and 40% had received some. Of the patients, three showed partial responses, one with hepatocellular carcinoma and two with cutaneous melanoma. Findings of the study overall: Averaging showed that CD8+ T cells had more expanded clones than CD4+ did.

Comments on this clone: Its antigen remains unidentified.

Germline lookup yields CDR1 SGHTS and CDR2 YDEGEE. The germline V and J ends were trimmed by 4 bases and 3 bases, with 14 bases remaining between them. There are 14 residues in the CDR3. TCRdb's copy holds only in-frame clones and misses some; the assay was immunoSEQ multiplex PCR. The repertoire holds 55,000 to 60,000 clones, with 80% to 90% as singletons. The sequence came from an adult with an advanced solid tumor such as melanoma, head and neck, liver or kidney cancer. The starting material was CD4+ or CD8+ T cells sorted from blood, obtained in a trial of the OX40 agonist ivuxolimab. The V call is TRBV5-8, the J call TRBJ2-7; D is perhaps TRBD1 or TRBD2 (5 bases each). CDR3 DNA sequence: TGTGCCAGCAGCCCGGGGACCGATTTCTACGAGCAGTACTTC. Its protein product is CASSPGTDFYEQYF.